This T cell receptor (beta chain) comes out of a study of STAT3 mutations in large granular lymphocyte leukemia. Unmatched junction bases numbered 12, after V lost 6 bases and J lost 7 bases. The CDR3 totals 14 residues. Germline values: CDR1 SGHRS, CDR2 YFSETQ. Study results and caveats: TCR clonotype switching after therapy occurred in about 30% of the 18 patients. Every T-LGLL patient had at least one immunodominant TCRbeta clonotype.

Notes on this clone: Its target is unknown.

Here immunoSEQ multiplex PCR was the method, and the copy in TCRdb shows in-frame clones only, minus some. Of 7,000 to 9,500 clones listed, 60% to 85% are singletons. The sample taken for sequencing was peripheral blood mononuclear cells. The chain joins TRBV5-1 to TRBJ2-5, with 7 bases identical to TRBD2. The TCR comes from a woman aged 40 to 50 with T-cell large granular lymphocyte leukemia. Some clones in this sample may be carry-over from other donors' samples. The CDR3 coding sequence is TGCGCCAGCAACCCTGGACCGGCTAGCGGGACCCAGTACTTC. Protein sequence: CASNPGPASGTQYF.